Each of the 23 T cell receptor beta chains below was sequenced from the same sample in a study of shared clonotypes between healthy human individuals. The repertoire was sequenced with immunoSEQ multiplex PCR; TCRdb's copy has only in-frame clones and lacks some. Seen here are 1,400,000 or so clones, about 98.5% observed once, and the top ten hold 0.3% to 0.45%. Input material: naive CD4+ T cells sorted from blood. As for subset: CD45RA+ positively selected. These receptors were collected from a man aged 25-45 years in good health.

The gene calls are TRBV4-1 and TRBJ1-5, with D possibly TRBD1 on 5 matching bases. V was clipped by 2 bases and J by 2 bases, with 13 bases between them. CDR1 is MGHRA and CDR2 is YSYEKL in the germline V gene. The CDR3 consists of 16 residues. CDR3 amino acids: CASSQQRGGGNQPQHF. CDR3 DNA sequence: TGCGCCAGCAGCCAACAACGGGGAGGGGGCAATCAGCCCCAGCATTTT.

This CDR3 reads CASSVPGQIYEQYF. In nucleotides, the CDR3 is TGCGCCAGCAGCGTACCGGGACAGATCTACGAGCAGTACTTC. V usage is TRBV5-1 and J usage is TRBJ2-7, with TRBD1 matching 7 bases. Germline V lookup: CDR1 SGHRS, CDR2 YFSETQ. The CDR3 runs 14 residues. V lost 4 bases and J lost 3; bases outside the gene matches: 7. The whole variable domain, remainder taken from reference TRBV5-1 and TRBJ2-7, is KAGVTQTPRYLIKTRGQQVTLSCSPISGHRSVSWYQQTPGQGLQFLFEYFSETQRNKGNFPGRFSGRQFSNSRSEMNVSTLELGDSALYLCASSVPGQIYEQYFGPGTRLTVT.

The rearrangement joins TRBV4-1 to TRBJ2-1, with 7 bases matching TRBD2. CDR1 is MGHRA, CDR2 YSYEKL, per germline. With 4 bases clipped from V and 8 bases from J, the junction kept 11 bases outside the gene matches. This CDR3 has 15 amino acids. The CDR3 sequence is CASSRREPGIDEQFF. The CDR3 DNA follows: TGCGCCAGCAGCCGGCGGGAGCCCGGAATCGATGAGCAGTTCTTC.

The chain recombines TRBV4-3 with TRBJ2-1; TRBD1 is a possible D gene (5 bases). V lost 6 bases and J 5 bases, leaving 11 bases between the germline ends. The CDR3 has 13 residues. From germline, CDR1 is LGHNA and CDR2 YSLEER. The CDR3, as DNA: TGCGCCAGCAGTGTGGGGCGGAACAATGAGCAGTTCTTC. Its protein product is CASSVGRNNEQFF.

The V call is TRBV25-1, the J call TRBJ2-1; 7 nucleotides match TRBD2. Losses at the gene ends were 6 bases for V and 8 bases for J; bases not matched to a gene: 13. The CDR3 length is 15 residues. Per the germline V gene, CDR1 is MGHDK and CDR2 is SYGVNS. In DNA, the CDR3 is TGTGCCAGCAGGAGCGGGGCCTGGGGGGGGGATGAGCAGTTCTTC. Its protein product is CASRSGAWGGDEQFF.

The J gene is TRBJ1-1, the V gene TRBV7-8; D gene ambiguous. The germline gives CDR1 SGHVS, CDR2 FQNEAQ. Deletions cut 7 bases from V and 5 bases from J, with 20 bases between. This CDR3 contains 15 residues. The CDR3 protein is CASTPYGIGDTEAFF. The CDR3 DNA reads TGTGCCAGCACACCCTACGGGATTGGGGATACTGAAGCTTTCTTT.

The genes are TRBV6-1 and TRBJ2-7; no definite D call. Germline loops: CDR1 MNHNS, CDR2 SASEGT. The ends were cut back, 5 bases at V and 2 bases at J, with 7 bases in the middle. The CDR3 sequence is 12 residues long. The CDR3 is CASSTDPYEQYF. The CDR3 nucleotides are TGTGCCAGCAGTACGGACCCCTACGAGCAGTACTTC.

This rearrangement joins TRBV6-1 to TRBJ2-2; no clear D gene. The germline V gene has CDR1 MNHNS and CDR2 SASEGT. The CDR3 runs 11 residues. V lost 3 bases to trimming and J lost 6 bases, with 2 bases between them. The CDR3 nucleotides read TGTGCCAGCAGTGACCCCGGGGAGCTGTTTTTT. Protein product: CASSDPGELFF.

The CDR3 loop is CASTMGPRGNTEAFF. The CDR3 DNA is TGTGCCAGTACCATGGGCCCCCGGGGCAACACTGAAGCTTTCTTT. The genes are TRBV19 and TRBJ1-1, with D tentatively TRBD1 (5 bases). Germline-derived CDR1 and CDR2 are LNHDA and SQIVND (reference sequence). There are 15 residues in the CDR3. The V gene lost 7 bases and the J gene lost 2 bases, with 17 bases spanning the gap.

V gene TRBV25-1 combines with J gene TRBJ1-1, with 9 bases matching TRBD1. Germline lookup yields CDR1 MGHDK and CDR2 SYGVNS. The J segment lost 1 base and the V segment lost 6 bases, leaving 3 bases of the junction unmatched. This CDR3 is built from 14 residues. CDR3 DNA sequence: TGTGCCAGCAGCCCGGGACAGGGGAACACTGAAGCTTTCTTT. Encoded protein: CASSPGQGNTEAFF.

The chain carries TRBV5-5 and TRBJ1-4, with D tentatively TRBD1 (6 bases). This CDR3 is 15 amino acids long. The germline V and J ends were trimmed by 2 bases and 6 bases, with 14 bases remaining between them. Germline V lookup: CDR1 SGHKS, CDR2 YYEKEE (reference sequence). DNA of the CDR3: TGTGCCAGCAGCTTTACAGGGTCCTCCGATGAAAAACTGTTTTTT. Residues: CASSFTGSSDEKLFF.

Of note for this clone: Within the sample, other DNA sequences also encode this same CDR3. V and J are TRBV19 and TRBJ2-2; a weak D match, TRBD1 (6 bases). Germline values: CDR1 LNHDA, CDR2 SQIVND (reference sequence). The CDR3 runs 14 residues. The germline V and J ends were trimmed by 1 base and 5 bases, with 8 bases remaining between them. This CDR3 is CASSIVQGTGELFF. CDR3 DNA: TGTGCCAGTAGTATAGTGCAGGGGACCGGGGAGCTGTTTTTT.

The chain recombines TRBV9 with TRBJ2-7; 11 nucleotides align to TRBD1. Germline loops: CDR1 SGDLS, CDR2 YYNGEE. V dropped 4 bases and J dropped 4; count of bases not matched to a gene: 10. CDR3 size: 16 residues. DNA of the CDR3: TGTGCCAGCAGCCTAACCCCCGGGACAGGGGGGTACGAGCAGTACTTC. Translating it yields CASSLTPGTGGYEQYF. The full variable domain, completed using reference TRBV9 and TRBJ2-7, is DSGVTQTPKHLITATGQRVTLRCSPRSGDLSVYWYQQSLDQGLQFLIQYYNGEERAKGNILERFSAQQFPDLHSELNLSSLELGDSALYFCASSLTPGTGGYEQYFGPGTRLTVT.

In its sample, this clone was seen once. V gene TRBV30 combines with J gene TRBJ1-5; D gene unclear. The CDR3 extends over 13 amino acids. Germline V CDR1 and CDR2: GTSNPN, SVGIG (reference sequence). V shed 1 base and J shed 4 bases, with 8 bases lying between them. CDR3 in amino acids: CAWSASGNQPQHF. The DNA for the CDR3 is TGTGCCTGGAGTGCCTCGGGGAATCAGCCCCAGCATTTT. Combining the CDR3 with reference TRBV30 and TRBJ1-5 gives the whole variable domain SQTIHQWPATLVQPVGSPLSLECTVEGTSNPNLYWYRQAAGRGLQLLFYSVGIGQISSEVPQNLSASRPQDRQFILSSKKLLLSDSGFYLCAWSASGNQPQHFGDGTRLSIL.

A note on this clone: The same CDR3 arises from other DNA sequences in this sample as well. The chain joins TRBV28 to TRBJ2-7; TRBD2 matches at 10 bases. Germline V gene lookup returns CDR1 MDHEN and CDR2 SYDVKM. The CDR3 has 16 amino acids. Unmatched junction bases numbered 10, after V lost 5 bases and J lost 3 bases. CDR3 DNA sequence: TGTGCCAGCAGTACTCGGCTAGCGGGAGCCCGCTACGAGCAGTACTTC. Protein sequence: CASSTRLAGARYEQYF.

The DNA of the CDR3 is TGTGCCAGCAGGACTTCCGGGACACCGAACACTGAAGCTTTCTTT. This encodes CASRTSGTPNTEAFF. V gene TRBV27 combines with J gene TRBJ1-1; D might be TRBD1 (6 bases). Trimming took 6 bases from V and 1 from J, leaving 15 bases between them. Germline V gene sequence: CDR1 MNHEY, CDR2 SMNVEV (reference sequence). CDR3 size: 15 residues.

The chain links TRBV2 to TRBJ1-1; D is perhaps TRBD1 (5 bases). This CDR3 comprises 14 residues. Germline CDR1 reads SNHLY; CDR2 reads FYNNEI. The V gene lost 6 bases and the J gene lost 0 bases, with 11 bases spanning the gap. DNA of the CDR3: TGTGCCAGCAGCAAGACAGATATGAACACTGAAGCTTTCTTT. Protein sequence: CASSKTDMNTEAFF.

V and J are TRBV5-8 and TRBJ1-5; D might be TRBD1 (5 bases). Germline V gene data show CDR1 as SGHTS and CDR2 as YDEGEE. The CDR3 is made up of 16 amino acids. V lost 3 bases to trimming and J lost 1 base, with 14 bases between them. The CDR3 protein is CASSSLRQTSNQPQHF. The CDR3 DNA reads TGTGCCAGCAGCTCTTTAAGACAGACCAGCAATCAGCCCCAGCATTTT.

This clone was seen once. The chain is built from TRBV5-1 and TRBJ2-5, with D unclear. The CDR3 has 14 residues. Germline loops: CDR1 SGHRS, CDR2 YFSETQ. Trimming removed 0 bases from V and 1 base from J, with 7 bases in between. The CDR3 region is CASSLEAIQETQYF. Here the CDR3 DNA reads TGCGCCAGCAGCTTGGAAGCCATCCAAGAGACCCAGTACTTC.

The chain recombines TRBV7-2 with TRBJ2-3, with 7 bases lining up with TRBD2. This CDR3 is built from 16 residues. After removal of 2 bases from V and 6 bases from J, the junction contained 11 bases not matched to a gene. The germline gives CDR1 SGHTA, CDR2 FQGNSA. Here the CDR3 DNA reads TGTGCCAGCAGCTTACAGCGGGGAGCGGGAAGGGATACGCAGTATTTT. Its protein is CASSLQRGAGRDTQYF.

This rearrangement joins TRBV27 to TRBJ2-1; unclear D gene. The CDR3 contains 12 residues. Germline V CDR1 and CDR2: MNHEY, SMNVEV (reference sequence). V lost 7 bases to trimming and J lost 0 bases, with 4 bases between them. The CDR3: CASISSYNEQFF. The DNA of the CDR3 is TGTGCCAGCATAAGCTCCTACAATGAGCAGTTCTTC.

This clone was seen just once. This rearrangement joins TRBV6-5 to TRBJ2-5; 8 positions match TRBD1. J lost 4 bases, V lost 1 base, and 5 bases had no gene match. The CDR3 runs to 15 residues. The V gene's germline CDR1 is MNHEY and CDR2 SVGAGI. The CDR3, as DNA: TGTGCCAGCAGTTACTTCGTCAGGGGGCTAGAGACCCAGTACTTC. Translation gives CASSYFVRGLETQYF.

The genes are TRBV5-1 and TRBJ2-6; 8 bases line up with TRBD1. V dropped 0 bases and J dropped 0; count of bases not matched to a gene: 8. Per germline, CDR1 SGHRS and CDR2 YFSETQ. CDR3 length: 19 residues. In DNA, the CDR3 is TGCGCCAGCAGCTTGGAGAACAGGGGGACCTTCTCTGGGGCCAACGTCCTGACTTTC. The encoded protein is CASSLENRGTFSGANVLTF. The full variable domain, with the rest looked up from reference TRBV5-1 and TRBJ2-6, is KAGVTQTPRYLIKTRGQQVTLSCSPISGHRSVSWYQQTPGQGLQFLFEYFSETQRNKGNFPGRFSGRQFSNSRSEMNVSTLELGDSALYLCASSLENRGTFSGANVLTFGAGSRLTVL.